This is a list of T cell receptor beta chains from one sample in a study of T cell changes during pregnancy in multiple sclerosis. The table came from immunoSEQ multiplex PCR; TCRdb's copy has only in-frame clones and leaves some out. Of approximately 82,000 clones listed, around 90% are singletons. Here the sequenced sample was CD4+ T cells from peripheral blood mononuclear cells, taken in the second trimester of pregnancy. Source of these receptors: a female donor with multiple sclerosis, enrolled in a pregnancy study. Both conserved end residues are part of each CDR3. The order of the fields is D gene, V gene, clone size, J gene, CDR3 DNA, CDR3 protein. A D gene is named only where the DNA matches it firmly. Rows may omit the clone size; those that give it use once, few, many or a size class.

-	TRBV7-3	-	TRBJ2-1	TGTGCCAGCAGCTCCAGGTCCTACAATGAGCAGTTCTTC	CASSSRSYNEQFF
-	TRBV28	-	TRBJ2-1	TGTGCCAGCAGTTCCTGGGGGCAGGTTGAGCAGTTCTTC	CASSSWGQVEQFF
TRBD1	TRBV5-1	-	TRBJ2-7	TGCGCCAGCAGCTTGGGTGGGACAGGGGGCTACGAGCAGTACTTC	CASSLGGTGGYEQYF
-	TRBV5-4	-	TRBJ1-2	TGTGCCAGCAGCTCTGGCCTTATAAGCTATGGCTACACCTTC	CASSSGLISYGYTF
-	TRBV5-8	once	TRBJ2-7	TGTGCCAGCAGCTTGTCAACTTACTACGAGCAGTACTTC	CASSLSTYYEQYF
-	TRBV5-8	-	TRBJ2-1	TGTGCCAGCACCCTTAGGGGCAGGTTGGCTGAGCAGTTCTTC	CASTLRGRLAEQFF
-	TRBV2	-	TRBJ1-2	TGTGCCAGCAGTGACAGGATCTATGGCTACACCTTC	CASSDRIYGYTF
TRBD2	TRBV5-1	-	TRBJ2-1	TGCGCCAGCAGCTTGGTCCTAGCGGGAGGGGATGAGCAGTTCTTC	CASSLVLAGGDEQFF
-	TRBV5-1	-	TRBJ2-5	TGCGCCAGCAGCCCTCTGGGTCTGGACACACGACTAGGTGAACAAGAGACCCAGTACTTC	CASSPLGLDTRLGEQETQYF
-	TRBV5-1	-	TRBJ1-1	TGCGCCAGCAGCCCCGAGGGCAGGGGAATGGTTGAAGCTTTCTTT	CASSPEGRGMVEAFF
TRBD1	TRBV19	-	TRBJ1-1	TGTGCCAGTACCACCCTAGCCCCCGGGACAGGGGTTTCCGAAGCTTTCTTT	CASTTLAPGTGVSEAFF
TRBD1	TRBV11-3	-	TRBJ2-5	TGTGCCAGCAGCGCCCTTAGGCTGACAGGGGGCGTGGAGACCCAGTACTTC	CASSALRLTGGVETQYF
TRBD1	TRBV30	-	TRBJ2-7	TGTGCCTGGAGTAGACAGGGAATAGGCGAGCAGTACTTC	CAWSRQGIGEQYF
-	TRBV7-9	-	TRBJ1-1	TGTGCCAAAAGCAGGGAGGTGAACACTGAAGCTTTCTTT	CAKSREVNTEAFF
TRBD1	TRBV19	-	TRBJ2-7	TGTGCCAGTAGTATGACAGGGGCCTACGAGCAGTACTTC	CASSMTGAYEQYF
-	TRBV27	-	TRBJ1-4	TGTGCCAGCAGTTCGTTTACTGGTAATGAAAAACTGTTTTTT	CASSSFTGNEKLFF
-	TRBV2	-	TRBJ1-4	TGTGCCAGCACCCTAGAAATAGGGGATGAAAAACTGTTTTTT	CASTLEIGDEKLFF
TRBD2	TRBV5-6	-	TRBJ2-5	TGTGCCAGCAGCGGGAGGGTAGCGGGAAGGGGGGAGACCCAGTACTTC	CASSGRVAGRGETQYF
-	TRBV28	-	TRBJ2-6	TGTGCCAGCAGTTTTCTGTCTGGGGCCAACGTCCTGACTTTC	CASSFLSGANVLTF
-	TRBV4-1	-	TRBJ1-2	TGCGCCAGCAGCCAAGGTGGGGAGATCTTCGGTGGCTACACCTTC	CASSQGGEIFGGYTF
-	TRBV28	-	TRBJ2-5	TGTGCCAGCAAATCCCATCAAGAGACCCAGTACTTC	CASKSHQETQYF
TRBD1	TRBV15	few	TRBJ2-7	TGTGCCACCAGCAGAAAAGGGACAGGGGGGGTCGAGCAGTACTTC	CATSRKGTGGVEQYF
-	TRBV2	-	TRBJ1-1	TGTGCCAGCAGTGAGCAGGGGCAGTTGAACACTGAAGCTTTCTTT	CASSEQGQLNTEAFF